This TCR beta chain appears in the sequencing data of a study of blood T cell repertoires in COVID-19. V was trimmed by 3 bases and J by 0 bases, leaving 8 bases between them. The CDR3 extends over 14 amino acids. Germline V gene lookup returns CDR1 MDHEN and CDR2 SYDVKM. Sequencing was performed with immunoSEQ multiplex PCR; in TCRdb, only in-frame clones are kept and a portion is missing. The sample shows fewer than 500,000 clones, 81% of them seen only once. The receptor's source is a human donor with acute or convalescent COVID-19. The donor label of this sample is uncertain. The rearrangement links TRBV28 to TRBJ1-1; D possibly corresponds to TRBD1 (5 bases). Sequenced material: peripheral blood. In DNA, the CDR3 is TGTGCCAGCAGTTTTAGACAGCTGAACACTGAAGCTTTCTTT. Translating gives CASSFRQLNTEAFF.